This TCR beta chain was obtained from a study of blood T cell repertoires in COVID-19. Background on the study: Samples representing acute and convalescent COVID-19 were sourced from the United States, Italy and Spain. In each case, the material was cDNA or gDNA derived from T cells, B-cell-depleted T cells, or PBMCs.

Produced via immunoSEQ multiplex PCR; TCRdb's table is partial and in-frame only. The sample comprises under 150,000 clones, 84% of which are singletons, and about 5.5% rests with the top ten. This CDR3 is 15 amino acids long. The germline CDR1 and CDR2 sequences are SGHRS and YFSETQ. Losses at the gene ends were 4 bases for V and 6 bases for J; bases not matched to a gene: 7. Participants had their cohort set by participant-reported clinical history. This chain uses TRBV5-1 with TRBJ2-2, with 9 bases aligning to TRBD1. Sequenced: PBMCs or T cells enriched from blood (not recorded which). The sequence was collected from a man aged 40-49 years with acute COVID-19. The CDR3, as DNA: TGCGCCAGCAGCCCAACCTGGGACAGGGCCGGGGAGCTGTTTTTT. Translated, it gives CASSPTWDRAGELFF.